The 7 T cell receptor beta chains below come from one sample, sequenced in a study of identical twins. MiXCR, applied by TCRdb to the 5' RACE reads, yields one record per CDR3 protein. The repertoire consists of 200,000 to 250,000 distinct CDR3 sequences, with around 7% occurring once and the leading ten covering 3.5% to 4%. These sequences were also reported in another study, on yellow fever vaccine responses in identical twins.

Sequencing input: memory (CD45RO+) T cells sorted from blood. The receptors were gathered from a woman in her late teens or twenties in good health.

The chain combines TRBV7-9 with TRBJ2-1; the D gene is possibly TRBD2 (5 bases). Trimming removed 2 bases from V and 0 bases from J, with 14 bases in between. CDR1 SEHNR and CDR2 FQNEAQ come from the germline V gene (reference sequence). This CDR3 contains 17 residues. The CDR3 sequence is CASSLSRGRSSYNEQFF. In DNA, the CDR3 is TGTGCCAGCAGCTTATCCCGAGGGCGGAGCTCCTACAATGAGCAGTTCTTC.

This clonotype was recorded many times. J is TRBJ1-5 and V is TRBV19; D not certain. The length of the CDR3 is 13 residues. Trimming shortened V by 6 bases and J by 4 bases, and 10 bases separated the two germline ends. Germline assignment: CDR1 LNHDA and CDR2 SQIVND (reference sequence). The DNA for the CDR3 is TGTGCCAGTAGGCCCAGTTTAAATCAGCCCCAGCATTTT. It codes for CASRPSLNQPQHF. Drawing the rest from reference TRBV19 and TRBJ1-5, the complete variable domain is DGGITQSPKYLFRKEGQNVTLSCEQNLNHDAMYWYRQDPGQGLRLIYYSQIVNDFQKGDIAEGYSVSREKKESFPLTVTSAQKNPTAFYLCASRPSLNQPQHFGDGTRLSIL.

The table lists this clonotype with a few counts. The chain links TRBV3-1 to TRBJ1-1; a weak D match, TRBD1 (5 bases). The CDR3 is 13 residues long. The V and J ends lost 3 bases and 6 bases respectively, with 11 bases between them. The germline CDR1 and CDR2 sequences are LGHDT and YNNKEL (reference sequence). The CDR3, as DNA: TGTGCCAGCAGCCAGGTTGACAGCTCTGAAGCTTTCTTT. Translated, it gives CASSQVDSSEAFF.

This clonotype was seen a handful of times. CDR3 sequence: CSASRQGYEQYF. As DNA, the CDR3 is TGCAGTGCTTCTAGACAGGGCTACGAGCAGTACTTC. J is TRBJ2-7 and V is TRBV20-1, with 7 bases identical to TRBD1. The germline CDR1 and CDR2 sequences are DFQATT and SNEGSKA (reference sequence). This CDR3 region has 12 residues. The ends lost 5 bases at V and 3 bases at J; junction bases unmatched: 4.

V is TRBV19 and J is TRBJ2-2; TRBD1 might be the D (5 bases). V lost 3 bases and J lost 4, with 12 bases in between. There are 15 residues in the CDR3. Germline assignment: CDR1 LNHDA and CDR2 SQIVND (reference sequence). The CDR3 is CASSIVRVGTGELFF. The CDR3, as DNA: TGTGCCAGTAGTATCGTCAGGGTGGGCACCGGGGAGCTGTTTTTT. The variable domain in full, with the rest retrieved from reference TRBV19 and TRBJ2-2, is DGGITQSPKYLFRKEGQNVTLSCEQNLNHDAMYWYRQDPGQGLRLIYYSQIVNDFQKGDIAEGYSVSREKKESFPLTVTSAQKNPTAFYLCASSIVRVGTGELFFGEGSRLTVL.

The sample holds a few counts of this clonotype. The chain couples TRBV6-1 to TRBJ1-2; tentative D call: TRBD1 (5 bases). The CDR3 totals 13 residues. The V and J ends lost 6 bases and 5 bases respectively, with 13 bases between them. Germline V gene lookup returns CDR1 MNHNS and CDR2 SASEGT. The CDR3 loop is CASRGKAGYGYTF. CDR3 nucleotides: TGTGCCAGCAGGGGAAAGGCAGGGTATGGCTACACCTTC.

The chain joins TRBV29-1 to TRBJ2-3, with D tentatively TRBD1 (5 bases). The CDR3 extends over 14 amino acids. Germline CDR1 reads SQVTM; CDR2 reads ANQGSEA. V was pared by 5 bases and J by 2 bases, with 14 bases between. The CDR3: CSVRGSLYTDTQYF. The CDR3 bases are TGCAGCGTTAGGGGCTCCCTGTACACAGATACGCAGTATTTT.